This T cell receptor (beta chain) originates from a study of T cell responses to AZD1222 COVID-19 vaccine. This clone appeared once. Its antigen is as yet unknown. Findings of the study overall: Vaccination with two AZD1222 doses was followed by a rise in Spike-specific TCR breadth and depth. Among those given AZD1222, only six or seven were seropositive at baseline. CD4 TCRs covered the whole spike, strongest at regions 160-218 and 743-854. Reportedly, close to half of spike-specific TCRs are directed against unmutated variant regions.

There are 13 residues in the CDR3. The V segment lost 3 bases and the J segment 4 bases; nucleotides outside the gene matches: 5. CDR1 and CDR2 from the germline V gene are DFQATT and SNEGSKA (reference sequence). TCRdb's copy holds only in-frame clones and misses some; the assay was immunoSEQ multiplex PCR. The sample lists 140,000 or so clones; 90% to 95% were seen once. The TCR comes from an adult who had recovered from COVID-19. The sample was peripheral blood, taken after recovery from COVID-19. This chain joins TRBV20-1 and TRBJ2-5; 7 nucleotides match TRBD2. The CDR3, as DNA: TGCAGTGCTAGTCCGGCGGGAGTAGAGACCCAGTACTTC. Its protein is CSASPAGVETQYF.